This record concerns one TCR beta chain sequence. Its antigen is not identified. Sequencing was performed with immunoSEQ multiplex PCR; in TCRdb, only in-frame clones are kept and a portion is missing. The table has around 81,000 clones, around 74% seen once. Before any sequencing was done, the ViraFEST assay used viral peptide pools to expand antigen-specific CD4+ T cells. Culturing for about ten days preceded CD4+ T cell isolation. All study participants received two doses of BNT162b2 or mRNA-1273 vaccine. The data were taken from a study of vaccination effects on CD4 cells after COVID-19. Study observations and caveats: There were few convalescent patients in the study and no early post-infection timepoints. Clonal contraction was marked in infection- and vaccine-induced clones late after vaccination.

Germline CDR1 reads MNHEY; CDR2 reads SMNVEV (reference sequence). There are 12 residues in the CDR3. Trimming cost V 8 bases and J 9 bases, with 15 bases left between them. The specimen was CD4+ T cells from PBMCs cultured with HCoV-OC43 spike peptides, collected after COVID-19 vaccination. Subset denoted: HCoV-OC43 spike overlapping peptide pool stimulation. The genes are TRBV27 and TRBJ2-3; D is perhaps TRBD2 (6 bases). This receptor was taken from a human donor who received a COVID-19 vaccine. CDR3 in amino acids: CASGTGRGTQYF. CDR3 bases: TGTGCCAGCGGTACAGGTCGGGGGACGCAGTATTTT.